The rows below give T cell receptor beta chains drawn from one sample of a study of shared clonotypes between healthy human individuals. This table comes from immunoSEQ multiplex PCR, and its TCRdb copy is limited to in-frame clones, with some not included. This repertoire shows about 710,000 clones, about 80% found once; its top ten account for around 2%. Sequenced sample: memory CD4+ T cells sorted from blood. The receptors here all came from a woman under 40 in good health. The CDR3 runs from the conserved cysteine through the conserved F or W. D genes are given only for firm matches. Only some rows state a clone size, as once, few, many or a class for expanded clones.

size,J,V,D,CDR3,DNA
-,TRBJ2-1,TRBV6-5,TRBD2,CASTPRGGASNEQFF,TGTGCCAGCACACCTCGGGGGGGAGCGAGCAATGAGCAGTTCTTC
many,TRBJ1-2,TRBV28,-,CASSFKRDTNYGYTF,TGTGCCAGCAGTTTTAAGAGGGACACCAACTATGGCTACACCTTC
-,TRBJ1-1,TRBV19,-,CASSIKYTRNTEAFF,TGTGCCAGTAGTATAAAATACACCCGGAACACTGAAGCTTTCTTT
-,TRBJ1-2,TRBV6-1,-,CASSERYYGYTF,TGTGCCAGCAGTGAACGGTACTATGGCTACACCTTC
few,TRBJ1-2,TRBV7-8,-,CASSLVVLPVARGINYGYTF,TGTGCCAGCAGCTTAGTCGTACTCCCCGTTGCAAGAGGGATAAACTATGGCTACACCTTC
few,TRBJ1-3,TRBV28,-,CASSSAGNTIYF,TGTGCCAGCAGTTCCGCAGGAAACACCATATATTTT
-,TRBJ2-1,TRBV28,TRBD2,CASSLPPWTSGRPRSNEQFF,TGTGCCAGCAGTTTACCCCCCTGGACTAGCGGGAGGCCACGTTCCAATGAGCAGTTCTTC
-,TRBJ2-7,TRBV27,-,CASSLSAGFSYEQYF,TGTGCCAGCAGTTTATCGGCAGGTTTCTCCTACGAGCAGTACTTC
-,TRBJ1-4,TRBV6-5,-,CASSYEGLGEKLFF,TGTGCCAGCAGTTACGAGGGGTTGGGGGAAAAACTGTTTTTT
-,TRBJ1-3,TRBV5-4,-,CASSLAPQAGGNTIYF,TGTGCCAGCAGCTTGGCCCCACAGGCCGGTGGAAACACCATATATTTT
once,TRBJ2-7,TRBV27,-,CASSAERGRSYEQYF,TGTGCCAGCAGTGCCGAGCGAGGGCGATCCTACGAGCAGTACTTC
-,TRBJ1-4,TRBV11-2,-,CASSLVGGANEKLFF,TGTGCCAGCAGCTTAGTCGGGGGGGCTAATGAAAAACTGTTTTTT
once,TRBJ1-1,TRBV28,TRBD1,CASSHLWTGNTEAFF,TGTGCCAGCAGTCACCTTTGGACAGGCAACACTGAAGCTTTCTTT
-,TRBJ2-7,TRBV19,TRBD1,CASSTDRGLKQYF,TGTGCCAGTAGTACAGACAGGGGGCTGAAGCAGTACTTC
-,TRBJ2-3,TRBV27,TRBD2,CASSGTSGKPSTDTQYF,TGTGCCAGCAGTGGAACTAGCGGAAAACCTAGCACAGATACGCAGTATTTT
-,TRBJ2-3,TRBV28,TRBD2,CASSPNTGTSAPDTQYF,TGTGCCAGCAGTCCGAATACCGGGACTAGCGCACCGGATACGCAGTATTTT
few,TRBJ1-5,TRBV19,-,CASSRRRDMPGSSNQPQHF,TGTGCCAGTAGTAGACGCCGGGACATGCCCGGGAGTAGCAATCAGCCCCAGCATTTT
once,TRBJ1-2,TRBV28,TRBD1,CASGAQGVKSYGYTF,TGTGCCAGCGGCGCACAGGGGGTCAAGAGCTATGGCTACACCTTC
-,TRBJ2-5,TRBV5-1,TRBD2,CASSFGTSGSIGRETQYF,TGCGCCAGCAGCTTCGGGACTAGCGGGAGTATCGGGCGAGAGACCCAGTACTTC
-,TRBJ2-7,TRBV21-1,-,CASTGTDSYEQYF,TGTGCCAGCACCGGGACTGACTCCTACGAGCAGTACTTC
-,TRBJ1-2,TRBV6-5,-,CASSASDRANYGYTF,TGTGCCAGCAGCGCTTCGGACAGAGCTAACTATGGCTACACCTTC
-,TRBJ2-1,TRBV28,TRBD2,CASSSSAGGPSYNEQFF,TGTGCCAGCAGCTCATCAGCGGGAGGGCCCTCCTACAATGAGCAGTTCTTC
-,TRBJ1-6,TRBV28,-,CASRDSLHTPLHF,TGTGCCAGCAGAGACTCGCTCCATACACCCCTCCACTTT
-,TRBJ1-4,TRBV2,-,CASSGPRPREATNEKLFF,TGTGCCAGCAGTGGTCCAAGACCGAGAGAAGCAACTAATGAAAAACTGTTTTTT
-,TRBJ2-1,TRBV19,-,CASSNTGSHEQFF,TGTGCCAGTAGTAATACAGGGAGCCATGAGCAGTTCTTC
many,TRBJ1-2,TRBV5-4,-,CASSFLTTANYGYTF,TGTGCCAGCAGCTTTCTAACGACCGCTAACTATGGCTACACCTTC
-,TRBJ2-1,TRBV11-2,-,CASSLATYNEQFF,TGTGCCAGCAGCTTAGCAACGTACAATGAGCAGTTCTTC
-,TRBJ2-5,TRBV7-6,TRBD2,CASSLGTSGTQETQYF,TGTGCCAGCAGCCTCGGGACTAGCGGGACCCAAGAGACCCAGTACTTC
-,TRBJ1-2,TRBV2,-,CASSARGSNYGYTF,TGTGCCAGCAGTGCCCGGGGCTCTAACTATGGCTACACCTTC
-,TRBJ1-5,TRBV6-5,-,CASSQSIGSGQPQHF,TGTGCCAGCAGTCAGTCAATAGGATCCGGTCAGCCCCAGCATTTT
-,TRBJ2-1,TRBV28,-,CASSSPDTLGQFF,TGTGCCAGCAGTTCGCCCGACACGCTAGGACAGTTCTTC
-,TRBJ2-1,TRBV6-6,-,CASSYSSQGGDEQFF,TGTGCCAGCAGTTACTCGAGCCAGGGTGGCGATGAGCAGTTCTTC
many,TRBJ1-1,TRBV7-8,TRBD1,CASSAGQGAEAFF,TGTGCCAGCAGCGCAGGACAGGGGGCTGAAGCTTTCTTT
-,TRBJ2-7,TRBV28,-,CASSLSGGSYEQYF,TGTGCCAGCAGTTTGTCAGGGGGGTCCTACGAGCAGTACTTC
once,TRBJ2-7,TRBV28,TRBD2,CASSFGRVGGEQYF,TGTGCCAGCAGTTTCGGCAGGGTCGGGGGGGAGCAGTACTTC
-,TRBJ2-7,TRBV5-1,TRBD1,CASSVRQGASYEQYF,TGCGCCAGCAGCGTACGACAGGGCGCGTCCTACGAGCAGTACTTC
-,TRBJ2-2,TRBV4-1,TRBD1,CASSPGTGVTGELFF,TGCGCCAGCAGCCCGGGTACAGGGGTGACCGGGGAGCTGTTTTTT
once,TRBJ2-1,TRBV10-3,TRBD2,CAMTSGRHNEQFF,TGTGCCATGACTAGCGGGAGGCACAATGAGCAGTTCTTC
-,TRBJ2-4,TRBV19,-,CASSRDIRNIQYF,TGTGCCAGTAGCCGGGACATTCGAAACATTCAGTACTTC
few,TRBJ1-3,TRBV28,-,CASTDSGTYSGNTIYF,TGTGCCAGCACCGACTCCGGGACATACTCTGGAAACACCATATATTTT
-,TRBJ1-5,TRBV6-1,-,CASSPFRGSNQPQHF,TGTGCCAGCAGCCCCTTTCGGGGGAGCAATCAGCCCCAGCATTTT
many,TRBJ2-2,TRBV11-2,TRBD2,CASSSSGRGGTGELFF,TGTGCCAGCAGTTCCAGCGGGAGGGGTGGCACCGGGGAGCTGTTTTTT
-,TRBJ1-1,TRBV2,-,CASSGDLNTEAFF,TGTGCCAGCAGTGGTGACCTTAACACTGAAGCTTTCTTT